This T cell receptor (beta chain) was sequenced in a study of T-cell reconstitution after alpha-beta-depleted transplantation in children. With 5 bases clipped from V and 0 bases from J, the junction kept 10 bases outside the gene matches. The CDR3 sequence is 17 residues long. Germline lookup yields CDR1 MNHEY and CDR2 SMNVEV (reference sequence). This clonotype came up many times. The authors prepared the TCRbeta library with unique molecular identifiers. From the PCR reads, TCRdb called clonotypes with MiXCR, one entry per CDR3 protein. The profile shows 200,000 to 250,000 distinct CDR3 sequences, around 8% of them singletons.

This receptor was identified in a male patient aged 10 to 17 who had a stem cell transplant for acute lymphoblastic leukemia, so the T cells may come from the graft donor. The starting material was PBMCs, mostly from graft donor cells, obtained 180 days after TCRalphabeta/CD19-depleted stem cell transplant. The chain is built from TRBV27 and TRBJ1-1, with 9 positions matching TRBD1. CDR3: CASSHDRGIVMNTEAFF. In nucleotides, the CDR3 is TGTGCCAGCAGTCACGACAGGGGGATAGTCATGAACACTGAAGCTTTCTTT.